Below, 21 T cell receptor beta chains from the same sample are listed, as sequenced in a study of breast tumors, draining lymph nodes, adjacent tissues. MiXCR, applied by TCRdb to the multiplex PCR reads, yields one record per CDR3 protein. Of 23,000 or so distinct CDR3 sequences detected, 55% to 80% appear once; the ten largest clones hold around 21%. The specimen was tumor-adjacent breast tissue. Every receptor here comes from a female donor with breast cancer. Some clones in this sample may be carry-over from other donors' samples.

This clonotype has at least ten counts. The V call is TRBV18, the J call TRBJ2-1; D is ambiguous. The CDR3 runs 13 residues. The V gene's germline CDR1 is KGHSH and CDR2 LQKENI. Deletions cut 4 bases from V and 7 bases from J, with 11 bases between. CDR3 bases: TGTGCCAGCTCACGGTACTCTCAGAATGAGCAGTTCTTC. The encoded protein is CASSRYSQNEQFF.

There are a few counts of this clonotype. The chain has TRBV7-3 and TRBJ2-7; TRBD2 might be the D (6 bases). Trimming shortened V by 2 bases and J by 7 bases, and 15 bases separated the two germline ends. This CDR3 is 14 amino acids long. CDR1 is SGHTA, CDR2 FQGTGA, per germline. The CDR3 spells CASSLVVTAGEQYF. The CDR3 nucleotides are TGTGCCAGCAGCTTAGTAGTAACCGCGGGGGAGCAGTACTTC.

This clonotype was observed many times. This may arise from a read error, as a much more abundant clone is one base away. The genes are TRBV2 and TRBJ2-5; the D is unclear. There are 13 residues in the CDR3. Per the germline V gene, CDR1 is SNHLY and CDR2 is FYNNEI. The CDR3 coding sequence is TGTGCCAGCAATTTAGTCACCCAAGAGACCCGGTACTTC. Its translation: CASNLVTQETRYF. Full variable domain (outside the CDR3, taken from reference TRBV2 and TRBJ2-5): EPEVTQTPSHQVTQMGQEVILRCVPISNHLYFYWYRQILGQKVEFLVSFYNNEISEKSEIFDDQFSVERPDGSNFTLKIRSTKLEDSAMYFCASNLVTQETRYFGPGTRLLVL.

The chain uses TRBV15 and TRBJ2-7, with 7 bases aligning to TRBD1. Unmatched junction bases numbered 9, after V lost 4 bases and J lost 0 bases. The CDR3 is 16 residues long. CDR1 is LNHNV and CDR2 is YYDKDF in the germline V gene (reference sequence). Here the CDR3 reads CATSTRGQTSSYEQYF. For the CDR3, the DNA is TGTGCCACCAGCACCCGGGGACAGACGAGCTCCTACGAGCAGTACTTC. The variable domain in full, completed from reference TRBV15 and TRBJ2-7, reads DAMVIQNPRYQVTQFGKPVTLSCSQTLNHNVMYWYQQKSSQAPKLLFHYYDKDFNNEADTPDNFQSRRPNTSFCFLDIRSPGLGDTAMYLCATSTRGQTSSYEQYFGPGTRLTVT.

This clonotype was observed at least ten times. A read error is possible here, since a much larger clone lies one base away. The chain recombines TRBV12-3 or TRBV12-4 with TRBJ1-2; no clear D. CDR3 length: 14 residues. Trimming cost V 3 bases and J 2 bases, with 10 bases left between them. The CDR3 protein is CASSFSDSNYGYTF. As DNA, the CDR3 is TGTGCCAGCAGTTTCAGCGACTCCAACTATGGCTACACCTTC.

This clonotype has a single count. Because it lacks the conserved phenylalanine or tryptophan at the end, this CDR3 is likely a read error. This chain connects TRBV7-2 to TRBJ1-2; 7 bases line up with TRBD1. J lost 4 bases, V lost 5 bases, and 7 bases had no gene match. CDR3 length: 14 residues. Germline assignment: CDR1 SGHTA and CDR2 FQGNSA. The CDR3 reads CASSRRDSVYGYTL. CDR3 nucleotides: TGTGCCAGCAGCCGTAGGGACAGCGTCTATGGCTACACCCTC.

This clonotype was observed at least ten times. V and J are TRBV9 and TRBJ2-3; 8 bases fit TRBD1. CDR1 is SGDLS and CDR2 is YYNGEE in the germline V gene. The ends lost 1 base at V and 8 bases at J; junction bases unmatched: 6. The CDR3 totals 14 residues. The DNA of the CDR3 is TGTGCCAGCAGCGTATCGGGACAGGCTCCTACGCAGTATTTT. Protein product: CASSVSGQAPTQYF.

This clonotype appeared once. The chain joins TRBV30 to TRBJ1-2; no clear D gene. CDR3 length: 13 amino acids. Germline CDR1 is GTSNPN and CDR2 is SVGIG (reference sequence). Trimming left V 8 bases short and J 3 bases short, with 16 bases between. CDR3 sequence reads: CAALGLGDYGYTF. CDR3 DNA: TGTGCCGCACTTGGGCTGGGTGACTATGGCTACACCTTC.

The chain couples TRBV12-3 or TRBV12-4 to TRBJ2-2; D is unresolved. The V end was cut by 10 bases, the J end by 4 bases, with 4 bases between. This CDR3 has 10 residues. The CDR3 sequence is CANFTGELFF. CDR3 nucleotide sequence: TGTGCCAATTTCACCGGGGAGCTGTTTTTT.

This clonotype has at least ten counts. The chain couples TRBV6-5 to TRBJ1-5; 7 bases are shared with TRBD1. Germline loops: CDR1 MNHEY, CDR2 SVGAGI. The CDR3 is 16 residues long. V lost 5 bases to trimming and J lost 2 bases; unmatched junction nucleotides: 9. The CDR3 here is CASSPPQGDGNQPQHF. The CDR3 DNA reads TGTGCCAGCAGTCCCCCCCAGGGGGATGGCAATCAGCCCCAGCATTTT.

CDR3 protein: CASSATGSFGYTF. The CDR3 region has the DNA TGTGCCAGCAGTGCCACAGGGTCCTTTGGCTACACCTTC. The J gene is TRBJ1-2, the V gene TRBV2; perhaps TRBD1 as D (6 bases). This CDR3 region has 13 residues. CDR1 SNHLY and CDR2 FYNNEI come from the germline V gene. Trimming removed 4 bases at V and 7 bases at J, with 13 bases between.

The table lists this clonotype with many counts. The chain is built from TRBV10-3 and TRBJ2-2; 7 bases align to TRBD1. This CDR3 spans 15 amino acids. The V gene end was trimmed by 3 bases and the J gene end by 7 bases; junction bases not matched to a gene: 8. Looked up from germline, CDR1 is ENHRY and CDR2 is SYGVKD. In DNA, the CDR3 is TGTGCCATCAGTGATGGTCCAGGGGGTAGCGGGGAGCTGTTTTTT. Translation gives CAISDGPGGSGELFF.

At least ten counts were recorded for this clonotype. V is TRBV6-1 and J is TRBJ2-3; 12 bases fit TRBD2. This CDR3 has 16 residues. V lost 7 bases to trimming and J lost 1 base; unmatched junction nucleotides: 6. CDR1 is MNHNS and CDR2 is SASEGT in the germline V gene. CDR3 in amino acids: CASNRLAGEGTDTQYF. The CDR3 coding sequence is TGTGCCAGCAATAGACTAGCGGGAGAAGGCACAGATACGCAGTATTTT.

The table lists this clonotype with many counts. A read error is possible here, since a much larger clone lies one base away. V is TRBV12-3 or TRBV12-4 and J is TRBJ1-2, with TRBD1 as a possible D gene (5 bases). V lost 3 bases and J 3 bases, leaving 14 bases between the germline ends. This CDR3 region has 15 residues. The CDR3: CASSFGTRKDYGYTF. DNA for the CDR3: TGTGCCAGCAGTTTCGGGACCCGGAAGGACTATGGCTACACCTTC.

This clonotype is judged medium-sized. This CDR3 is CASSPPGAMDEQYF. CDR3 DNA sequence: TGTGCCAGCTCACCACCAGGGGCAATGGACGAGCAGTACTTC. The chain joins TRBV18 to TRBJ2-7, with D perhaps TRBD1 (5 bases). The CDR3 covers 14 residues. V lost 0 bases to trimming and J lost 5 bases, with 11 bases between them. Germline V gene sequence: CDR1 KGHSH, CDR2 LQKENI.

In this sample, this clonotype turned up a few times. The junction and the germline gene differ at one end; a read error may be behind it. The rearrangement uses TRBV2 and TRBJ2-2, with D tentatively TRBD1 (5 bases). In germline, CDR1 is SNHLY, CDR2 FYNNEI. The CDR3 sequence is 10 residues long. CDR3 nucleotides: TGTGCCAGCAGTGGGACAAATCTCAATTTT. It codes for CASSGTNLNF.

This clonotype was seen only a few times. This chain joins TRBV11-2 and TRBJ1-1; D possibly corresponds to TRBD1 (6 bases). This CDR3 is 14 amino acids long. V gave up 6 bases and J gave up 1 base, with 12 bases separating them. Germline CDR1 SGHAT, CDR2 FQNNGV. CDR3 bases: TGTGCCAGCAGTCCAGGGGTTTGGAACACTGAAGCTTTCTTT. Its translation is CASSPGVWNTEAFF.

This clonotype turned up a few times. V is TRBV4-2 and J is TRBJ2-7; 10 nucleotides align to TRBD2. Germline V lookup: CDR1 LGHNA, CDR2 YNFKEQ. The CDR3 covers 13 residues. The ends lost 0 bases at V and 12 bases at J; junction bases unmatched: 5. CDR3 DNA: TGTGCCAGCAGCCAAGATCCTAGCGGGAGTCGGTACTTC. Amino acid sequence: CASSQDPSGSRYF.

The rearrangement uses TRBV7-3 and TRBJ2-2; D gene uncertain. The CDR3 consists of 12 residues. Germline-derived CDR1 and CDR2 are SGHTA and FQGTGA. The V end lost 1 base, the J end lost 6 bases, and 3 bases lay between the germline ends. The CDR3, as DNA: TGTGCCAGCAGCTTAAGGGCCGGGGAGCTGTTTTTT. This sequence encodes CASSLRAGELFF. The full variable domain, its missing parts supplied by reference TRBV7-3 and TRBJ2-2, is GAGVSQTPSNKVTEKGKYVELRCDPISGHTALYWYRQSLGQGPEFLIYFQGTGAADDSGLPNDRFFAVRPEGSVSTLKIQRTERGDSAVYLCASSLRAGELFFGEGSRLTVL.

J is TRBJ2-1 and V is TRBV7-3, with TRBD2 matching over 14 bases. This CDR3 has 19 amino acids. CDR1 and CDR2 (germline): SGHTA, FQGTGA. The ends lost 1 base at V and 5 bases at J; junction bases unmatched: 10. CDR3 coding DNA: TGTGCCAGCAGCTTAAATGGGTTGACTAGCGGGGGGGCTAACAATGAGCAGTTCTTC. Translation: CASSLNGLTSGGANNEQFF.

V usage is TRBV6-1 and J usage is TRBJ1-5; 10 positions agree with TRBD1. The CDR3 loop spans 14 amino acids. The germline V gene has CDR1 MNHNS and CDR2 SASEGT. Trimming cost V 5 bases and J 11 bases; bases outside gene matches: 9. The CDR3 nucleotides read TGTGCCAGCAGTCCCGGGACAGGGGTGTGGGCCCAGCATTTT. The encoded protein is CASSPGTGVWAQHF.